This TCR beta chain was captured by sequencing in a study of T cells after yellow fever vaccination. Study-level results: The secondary response was weaker, and its peak arrived faster, on day 5 versus 15. Subsequent to the booster, the majority of primary-vaccination clones reappeared (around 96% CD4, about 90% CD8). The study noted that FACS-sorted repertoires could contain abundant clonotypes contaminating from the bulk population.

A few counts support this clonotype. Its cognate antigen is unknown. TCRdb re-derived calls from the 5' RACE reads in MiXCR, one entry per CDR3 protein. There are approximately 260,000 distinct CDR3 sequences in the sample; 10% to 15% occur only once, and 0.4% to 0.65% lies in the top ten. Trimming pared 3 bases from V and 0 bases from J, leaving 6 bases between. The CDR3 is 14 residues long. From germline, CDR1 is SEHNR and CDR2 FQNEAQ (reference sequence). The chain links TRBV7-9 to TRBJ2-1; D is uncertain. Sequencing used CD4+ T cells sorted from PBMCs, obtained 45 days after the yellow fever booster vaccination. This TCR was recovered from a man aged 30 to 45 who received the YFV17D yellow fever vaccine. The DNA for the CDR3 is TGTGCCAGCAGCTTCCAGGCCTCCTACAATGAGCAGTTCTTC. Translation gives CASSFQASYNEQFF.